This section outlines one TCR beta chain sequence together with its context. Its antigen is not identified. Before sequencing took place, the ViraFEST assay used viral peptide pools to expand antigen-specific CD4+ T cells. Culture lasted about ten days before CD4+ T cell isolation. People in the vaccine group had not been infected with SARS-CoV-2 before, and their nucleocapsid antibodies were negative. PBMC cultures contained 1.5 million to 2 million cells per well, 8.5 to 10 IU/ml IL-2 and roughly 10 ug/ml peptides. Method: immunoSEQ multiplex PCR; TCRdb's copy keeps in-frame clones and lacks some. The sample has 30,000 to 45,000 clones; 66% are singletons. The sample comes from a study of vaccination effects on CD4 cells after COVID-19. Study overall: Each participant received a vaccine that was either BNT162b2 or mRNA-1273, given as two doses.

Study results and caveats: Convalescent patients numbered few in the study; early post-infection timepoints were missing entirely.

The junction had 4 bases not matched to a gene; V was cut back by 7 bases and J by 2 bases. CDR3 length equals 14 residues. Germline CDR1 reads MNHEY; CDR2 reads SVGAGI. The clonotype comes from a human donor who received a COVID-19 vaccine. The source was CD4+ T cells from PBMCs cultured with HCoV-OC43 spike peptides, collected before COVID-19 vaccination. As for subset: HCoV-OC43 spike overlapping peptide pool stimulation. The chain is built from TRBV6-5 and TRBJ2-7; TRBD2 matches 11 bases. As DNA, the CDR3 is TGTGCCAGCACCGGGACTAGCGGCACCTACGAGCAGTACTTC. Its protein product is CASTGTSGTYEQYF.